Ten or more counts support the clone carrying this T cell receptor beta chain. The V end lost 4 bases, the J end lost 1 base, and 11 bases lay between the germline ends. The CDR3 extends over 15 amino acids. CDR1 is MGHRA, CDR2 YSYEKL, per germline. The library protocol tagged individual cDNA molecules with unique molecular identifiers. TCRdb redid the calling of the 5' RACE reads with MiXCR, one entry per CDR3 protein. Of around 82,000 distinct CDR3 sequences listed, 10% to 15% are singletons. These data originate in a study of early T cells in non-severe SARS-CoV-2 infection. The TCR sequence derives from an adult who was a healthcare worker with PCR-confirmed SARS-CoV-2 infection or an uninfected control (not recorded which). Sequencing was done on a sample of whole blood. The V and J genes are TRBV4-1 and TRBJ2-1, with D perhaps being TRBD1 or TRBD2 (5 bases each). As DNA, the CDR3 is TGCGCCAGCAGCCCCCAGCGGACATCCTACAATGAGCAGTTCTTC. It codes for CASSPQRTSYNEQFF.